This T cell receptor (beta chain) was identified during a study of CD8+CD57+ T cells in acquired aplastic anemia. About this clonotype itself: The antigen remains undetermined.

Using genomic DNA as the template, TCR beta VDJ and CDR3 profiling was carried out. TCRdb passed the reads through MiXCR, listing each CDR3 protein once. The sample has around 200,000 distinct CDR3 sequences; over 55% are singletons. Unmatched junction bases numbered 11, after V lost 11 bases and J lost 5 bases. CDR3 length: 13 amino acids. Germline-derived CDR1 and CDR2 are WNHNN and SYGVQD (reference sequence). Notes on the study in general: Patients and controls shared 25 to 35 CD8+ CDR3 sequences, highly expressed in patients. Levels of CD8+ Simpson's diversity were not significantly distinct in patients versus controls.

By flow cytometry, patients selected for sequencing had shown an expansion of CD8+CD57+ cells. Material for sequencing was sorted CD4+, CD8+, or CD8+CD57+ T cells (not recorded which) from PBMCs. The TCR was taken from a human donor with aplastic anemia. The chain is built from TRBV10-1 and TRBJ2-5; 7 nucleotides agree with TRBD2. CDR3: CADGTTGVETQYF. CDR3 bases: TGCGCCGATGGGACTACGGGGGTGGAGACCCAGTACTTC.